The sequence of this T cell receptor beta chain was determined in a study of blood T cell repertoires in COVID-19. Whole-study context: Italy, Spain and the United States were the sources of the convalescent and acute COVID-19 samples.

Resolution of symptoms, clearance, or two negative PCRs was present in recovered Cohort 3 donors. This table comes from immunoSEQ multiplex PCR, and its TCRdb copy is limited to in-frame clones, with some not included. Seen here are some 380,000 clones, roughly 86% observed once, and the top ten hold 1.3%. Sequencing used PBMCs or T cells enriched from blood (not recorded which). The TCR sequence derives from a young man who had recovered from COVID-19.

The CDR3 sequence: CASSPLPGGTEAFF. The CDR3 region has the DNA TGTGCCAGCAGCCCCCTTCCGGGAGGGACTGAAGCTTTCTTT. This chain uses TRBV5-4 with TRBJ1-1, with D unresolved. This CDR3 has 14 amino acids. Germline-derived CDR1 and CDR2 are SGHNT and YYREEE (reference sequence). The V end was cut by 4 bases, the J end by 5 bases, with 15 bases between.